These T cell receptor beta chains were read from a single sample in a study of long-term antiretroviral therapy in people with HIV. Only in-frame clones appear in the TCRdb table, and some are missing; sequencing was by immunoSEQ multiplex PCR. The table has 40,000 or so clones, 86% seen once. Specimen: unsorted PBMCs, collected just before starting antiretroviral therapy. The receptors come from a woman between 18 and 29 years old with HIV. Both conserved end residues are part of each CDR3. Fields, in order: D gene, J gene, clone size, V gene, CDR3 DNA, CDR3 protein. The D gene is left open where the match is weak. Clone sizes are given selectively: once, few, many, or a class where the clone is expanded.

>NA|TRBJ2-7|NA|TRBV13
TGTGCCAGCAGCACAGGGTTCGAGCAGTACTTC
CASSTGFEQYF
>NA|TRBJ2-7|NA|TRBV5-1
TGCGCCAGCAGCGCGAGCGGATTGGCCTACGAGCAGTACTTC
CASSASGLAYEQYF
>TRBD1|TRBJ1-5|NA|TRBV18
TGTGCCAGCTCACTAAACAGGGGTGGCAATCAGCCCCAGCATTTT
CASSLNRGGNQPQHF
>TRBD1|TRBJ2-2|NA|TRBV7-9
TGTGCCAGCAGCTCCCAAGGGACAGGGGGCGCGGGGACCGGGGAGCTGTTTTTT
CASSSQGTGGAGTGELFF
>NA|TRBJ2-1|NA|TRBV9
TGTGCCAGCAGCGTAGAAGGTGGGAGAATGGATGAGCAGTTCTTC
CASSVEGGRMDEQFF
>TRBD2|TRBJ2-7|once|TRBV4-2
TGTGCCAGCAGCCAAGCCAGTCTAGCGGGAGACGAGCAGTACTTC
CASSQASLAGDEQYF
>TRBD1|TRBJ1-2|NA|TRBV6-4
TGTGCCAGCAGTGACTCTGGCTCGACAGGGTCTAACTATGGCTACACCTTC
CASSDSGSTGSNYGYTF
>NA|TRBJ2-1|NA|TRBV11-3
TGTGCCAGCAGCTTTTCGCCAAGGGCTCCTTACAATCAGCAGTTCTTC
CASSFSPRAPYNQQFF
>NA|TRBJ2-1|NA|TRBV7-2
TGTGCCAGCAGCTTAGTGGCAGGGGAAAACTCGCAGTTCTTC
CASSLVAGENSQFF
>TRBD1|TRBJ2-7|once|TRBV19
TGTGCCAGTAGTTTGGACAGGGGACGGGAGCAGTACTTC
CASSLDRGREQYF
>NA|TRBJ2-1|NA|TRBV4-3
TGCGCCAGCAGCCAAGGGGTGCGGGGGCCCTACAATGAGCAGTTCTTC
CASSQGVRGPYNEQFF
>NA|TRBJ1-1|NA|TRBV19
TGTGCCAGTACCCAGGGGCGGGGGAACACTGAAGCTTTCTTT
CASTQGRGNTEAFF
>NA|TRBJ1-5|NA|TRBV6-1
TGTGCCAGCAGTGGGCCGAATCAGCCCCAGCATTTT
CASSGPNQPQHF
>NA|TRBJ2-2|NA|TRBV18
TGTGCCAGCTCACCAGGCACCGGGGAGCTGTTTTTT
CASSPGTGELFF
>TRBD1|TRBJ2-7|NA|TRBV5-1
TGCGCCAGCAGATACGACAGGGGGCTTGAGCAGTACTTC
CASRYDRGLEQYF
>TRBD2|TRBJ2-7|NA|TRBV2
TGTGCCAGCAGTTCTAGCGGGGAATACTACGAGCAGTACTTC
CASSSSGEYYEQYF
>TRBD1|TRBJ2-1|NA|TRBV7-9
TGTGCCAGCAGCTTGGGGGCAGGGGGATCCTACAATGAGCAGTTCTTC
CASSLGAGGSYNEQFF
>NA|TRBJ1-2|NA|TRBV5-5
TGTGCCAGCAGCCGCGGACTCACTAACTATGGCTACACCTTC
CASSRGLTNYGYTF
>NA|TRBJ1-1|NA|TRBV9
TGTGCCAGCAGCGTAGGGACGGGAAGTGAAGCTTTCTTT
CASSVGTGSEAFF
>TRBD2|TRBJ2-5|NA|TRBV4-1
TGCGCCAGCAGTTGGACGGGAGGGCAAGAGACCCAGTACTTC
CASSWTGGQETQYF
>NA|TRBJ2-5|NA|TRBV20-1
TGCAGTGCGGCCTCAGAGACCCAGTACTTC
CSAASETQYF
>NA|TRBJ2-7|once|TRBV28
TGTGCCAGCAGTTTGGATGGGCGCTCCTACGAGCAGTACTTC
CASSLDGRSYEQYF